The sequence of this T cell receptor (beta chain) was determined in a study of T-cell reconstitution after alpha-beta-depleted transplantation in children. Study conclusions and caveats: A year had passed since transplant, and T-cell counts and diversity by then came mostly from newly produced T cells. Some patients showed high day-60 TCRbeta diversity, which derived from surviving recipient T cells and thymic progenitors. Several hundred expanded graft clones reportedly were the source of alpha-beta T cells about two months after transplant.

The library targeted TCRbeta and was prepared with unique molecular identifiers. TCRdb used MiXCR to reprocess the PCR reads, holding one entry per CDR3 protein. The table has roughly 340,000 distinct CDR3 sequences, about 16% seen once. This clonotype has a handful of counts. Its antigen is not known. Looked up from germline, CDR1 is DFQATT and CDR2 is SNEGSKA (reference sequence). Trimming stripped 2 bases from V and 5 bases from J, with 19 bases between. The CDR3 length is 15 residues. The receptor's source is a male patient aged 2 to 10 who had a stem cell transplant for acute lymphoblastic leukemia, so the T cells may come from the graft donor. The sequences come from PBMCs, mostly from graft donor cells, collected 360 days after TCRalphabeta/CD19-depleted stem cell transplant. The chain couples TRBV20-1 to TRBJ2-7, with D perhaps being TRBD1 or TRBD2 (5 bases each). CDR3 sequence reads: CSARPWGIRGDEQYF. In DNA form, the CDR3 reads TGCAGTGCTAGACCGTGGGGTATTCGAGGGGACGAGCAGTACTTC.